This T cell receptor (beta chain) was retrieved from a study of blood T cell repertoires in COVID-19. Study as a whole: Samples came from the United States, Italy and Spain, spanning acute and convalescent COVID-19. T cells, B-cell-depleted T cells, or PBMCs supplied cDNA or gDNA.

Germline loops: CDR1 SGHRS, CDR2 YFSETQ. This CDR3 is 16 amino acids long. V gave up 0 bases and J gave up 0 bases, with 7 bases separating them. Original handling: For nucleated cells, counts were estimated from reference gene primer amplification. Some clones are missing from TCRdb's copy, which holds only in-frame ones; the method was immunoSEQ multiplex PCR. The V and J calls and the clone size are those of that table, but D and trimming were determined from the DNA. The table records under 250,000 clones, roughly 80% of them present only once. The receptor comes from a woman at least 80 years old with acute or convalescent COVID-19. This sequence joins TRBV5-1 and TRBJ2-6; possible D gene TRBD1, 5 bases. Sequencing input: peripheral blood. CDR3 residues: CASSLGGLSGANVLTF. The CDR3 coding sequence is TGCGCCAGCAGCTTGGGGGGCCTCTCTGGGGCCAACGTCCTGACTTTC.